This T cell receptor beta chain was profiled in a study of blood T cells in healthy people across ages. Total RNA was extracted at no less than 6 micrograms per sample. Germline values: CDR1 SGHVS, CDR2 FQNEAQ. V trimming: 1 base; J trimming: 5 bases; junction bases outside the gene matches: 6. The CDR3 has 15 amino acids. Combining a sample-barcoded 5' primer with a J-beta primer mix, a second PCR ran for roughly 6 to 12 cycles. TCRdb ran MiXCR on the 5' RACE reads and lists one entry per CDR3 protein. The table records around 600,000 distinct CDR3 sequences, around half of them present only once. V is TRBV7-8 and J is TRBJ2-5; 8 bases agree with TRBD2. The TCR comes from a man older than 75 in good health. Sequencing was carried out using blood. The CDR3 DNA follows: TGTGCCAGCAGCTTAGTCGGGGGGGGGCACGAGACCCAGTACTTC. Its translation: CASSLVGGGHETQYF.